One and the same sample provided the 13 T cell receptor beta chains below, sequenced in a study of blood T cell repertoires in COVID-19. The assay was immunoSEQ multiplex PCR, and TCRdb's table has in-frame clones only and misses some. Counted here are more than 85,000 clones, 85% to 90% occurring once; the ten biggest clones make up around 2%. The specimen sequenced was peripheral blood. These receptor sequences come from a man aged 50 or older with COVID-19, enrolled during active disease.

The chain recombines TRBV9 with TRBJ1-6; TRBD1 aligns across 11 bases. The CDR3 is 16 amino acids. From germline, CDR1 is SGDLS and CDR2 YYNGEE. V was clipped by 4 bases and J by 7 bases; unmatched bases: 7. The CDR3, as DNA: TGTGCCAGCAGCCCACGGACAGGGGGCCTCAATTCACCCCTCCACTTT. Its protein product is CASSPRTGGLNSPLHF.

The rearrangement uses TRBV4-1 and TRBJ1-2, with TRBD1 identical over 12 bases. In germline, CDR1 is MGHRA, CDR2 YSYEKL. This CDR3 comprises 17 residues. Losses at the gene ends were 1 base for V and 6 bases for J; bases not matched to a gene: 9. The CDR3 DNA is TGCGCCAGCAGCCAAGGGGACAGGGGGCATAGGAAAAATGGCTACACCTTC. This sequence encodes CASSQGDRGHRKNGYTF.

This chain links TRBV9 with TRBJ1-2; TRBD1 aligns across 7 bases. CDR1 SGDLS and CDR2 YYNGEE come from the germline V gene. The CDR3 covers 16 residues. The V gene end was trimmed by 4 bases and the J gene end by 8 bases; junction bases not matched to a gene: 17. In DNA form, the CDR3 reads TGTGCCAGCAGCCCGAGGACAGGAGGCACCATGCAGGGCTACACCTTC. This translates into CASSPRTGGTMQGYTF.

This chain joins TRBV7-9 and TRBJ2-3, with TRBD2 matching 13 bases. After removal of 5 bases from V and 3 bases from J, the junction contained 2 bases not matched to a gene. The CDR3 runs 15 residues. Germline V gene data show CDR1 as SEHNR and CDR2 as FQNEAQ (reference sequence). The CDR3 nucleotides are TGTGCCAGCAGCCGGACTAGCGGGAGTACAGATACGCAGTATTTT. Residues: CASSRTSGSTDTQYF.

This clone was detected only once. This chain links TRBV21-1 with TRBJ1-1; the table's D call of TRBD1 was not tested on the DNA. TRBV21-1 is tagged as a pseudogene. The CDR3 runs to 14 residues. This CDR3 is CASKGQGMNTEAFF. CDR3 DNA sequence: TGTGCCAGCAAAGGACAGGGGATGAACACTGAAGCTTTCTTT.

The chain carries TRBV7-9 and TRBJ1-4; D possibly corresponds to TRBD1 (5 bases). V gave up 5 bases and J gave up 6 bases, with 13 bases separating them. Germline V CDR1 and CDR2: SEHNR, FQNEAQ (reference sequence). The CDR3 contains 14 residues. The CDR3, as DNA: TGTGCCAGCAGCCCCCTTGGGGGGGATGAAAAACTGTTTTTT. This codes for CASSPLGGDEKLFF.

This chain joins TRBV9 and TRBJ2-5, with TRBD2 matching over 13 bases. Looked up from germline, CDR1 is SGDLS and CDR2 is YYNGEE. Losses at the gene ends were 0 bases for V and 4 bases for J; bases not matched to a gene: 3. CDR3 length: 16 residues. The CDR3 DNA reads TGTGCCAGCAGCGTAGGCACTAGCGGGGGGGGAGAGACCCAGTACTTC. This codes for CASSVGTSGGGETQYF.

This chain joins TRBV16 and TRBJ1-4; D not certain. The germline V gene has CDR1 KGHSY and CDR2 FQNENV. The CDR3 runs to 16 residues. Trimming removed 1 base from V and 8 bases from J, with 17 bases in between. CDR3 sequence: CASSQYVSEVEEKLFF. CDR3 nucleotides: TGTGCCAGCAGCCAATATGTTTCGGAAGTGGAGGAAAAACTGTTTTTT.

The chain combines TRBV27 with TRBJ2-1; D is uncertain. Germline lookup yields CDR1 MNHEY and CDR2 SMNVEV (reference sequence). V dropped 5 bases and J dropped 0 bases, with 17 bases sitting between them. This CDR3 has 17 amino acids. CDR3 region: CASSPAPPRGSYNEQFF. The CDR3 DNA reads TGTGCCAGCAGTCCCGCCCCCCCGCGCGGCTCCTACAATGAGCAGTTCTTC.

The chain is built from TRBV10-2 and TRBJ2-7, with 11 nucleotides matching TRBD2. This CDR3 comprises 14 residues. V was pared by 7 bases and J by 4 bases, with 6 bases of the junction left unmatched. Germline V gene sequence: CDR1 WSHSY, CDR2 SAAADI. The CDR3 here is CASNLAGGQYEQYF. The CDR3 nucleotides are TGCGCCAGCAACCTAGCGGGGGGTCAATACGAGCAGTACTTC.

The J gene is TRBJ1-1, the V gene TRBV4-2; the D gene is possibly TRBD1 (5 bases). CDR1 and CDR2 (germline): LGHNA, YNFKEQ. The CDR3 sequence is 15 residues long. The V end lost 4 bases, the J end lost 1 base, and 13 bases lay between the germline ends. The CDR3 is CASSPYTGPNTEAFF. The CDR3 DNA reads TGTGCCAGCAGCCCTTACACAGGACCGAACACTGAAGCTTTCTTT.

The CDR3 sequence is CAWRDSAYNEQFF. The CDR3 DNA sequence: TGTGCCTGGAGGGACTCGGCCTACAATGAGCAGTTCTTC. V and J are TRBV30 and TRBJ2-1; weak D call: TRBD2 (5 bases). Germline assignment: CDR1 GTSNPN and CDR2 SVGIG (reference sequence). The germline V and J ends were trimmed by 3 bases and 2 bases, with 8 bases remaining between them. The length of the CDR3 is 13 residues.

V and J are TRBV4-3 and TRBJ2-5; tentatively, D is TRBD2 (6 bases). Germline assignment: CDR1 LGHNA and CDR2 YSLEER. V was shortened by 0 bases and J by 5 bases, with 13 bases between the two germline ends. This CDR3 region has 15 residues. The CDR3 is CASSQEGTSGETQYF. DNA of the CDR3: TGCGCCAGCAGCCAAGAGGGGACTTCGGGGGAGACCCAGTACTTC.